This T cell receptor beta chain was sequenced during a study of T cells in Graves' hyperthyroidism and ophthalmopathy. This clonotype was counted ten times or more. With 1 base removed from V and 5 bases from J, the gap between germline ends came to 11 bases. The germline V gene encodes CDR1 LNHNV and CDR2 YYDKDF (reference sequence). This CDR3 spans 15 amino acids. TCR beta CDR3 region amplification was performed from RNA transcripts. A first-round RT-PCR of the TCR CDR3 used the HTBI primer set. TCRdb re-derived calls from the multiplex PCR reads in MiXCR, one entry per CDR3 protein. The sample has hundreds of thousands of distinct CDR3 sequences, approximately 19% seen once; the top ten hold 3.5% to 4%.

Sequencing was carried out using blood. The clonotype originates from a woman aged 18-29 years with Graves' hyperthyroidism. The chain recombines TRBV15 with TRBJ2-2; D perhaps matches TRBD1 (6 bases). CDR3 loop: CATSRGETGTGELFF. The CDR3 coding sequence is TGTGCCACCAGCAGAGGGGAAACAGGGACCGGGGAGCTGTTTTTT.